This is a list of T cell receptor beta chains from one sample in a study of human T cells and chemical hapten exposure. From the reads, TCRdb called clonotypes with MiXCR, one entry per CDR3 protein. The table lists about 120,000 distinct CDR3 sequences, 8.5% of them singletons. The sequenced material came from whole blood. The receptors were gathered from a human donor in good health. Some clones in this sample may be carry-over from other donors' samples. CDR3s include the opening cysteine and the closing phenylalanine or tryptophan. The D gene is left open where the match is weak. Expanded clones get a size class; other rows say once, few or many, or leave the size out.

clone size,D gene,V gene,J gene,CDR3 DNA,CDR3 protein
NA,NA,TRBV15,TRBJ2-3,TGTGCCACCAGCAGGGGTGAAGTCACAGATACGCAGTATTTT,CATSRGEVTDTQYF
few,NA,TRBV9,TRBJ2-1,TGTGCCAGCAGCGCCCACCCAGGATTCGAGAATGAGCAGTTCTTC,CASSAHPGFENEQFF
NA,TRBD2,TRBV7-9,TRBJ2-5,TGTGCCAGCAGCTTAGGTGTCGGCGGGAGCGGACCCGAAGAGACCCAGTACTTC,CASSLGVGGSGPEETQYF
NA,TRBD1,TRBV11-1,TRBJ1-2,TGTGCCAGCAGCCCTGGGGACAGGGCTAACTATGGCTACACCTTC,CASSPGDRANYGYTF
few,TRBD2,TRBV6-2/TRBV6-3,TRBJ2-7,TGTGCCAGCAGTAGACTAGCGGGAGTCTACGAGCAGTACTTC,CASSRLAGVYEQYF
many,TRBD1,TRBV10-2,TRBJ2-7,TGCGCCAGCAGTGAATCCGTGGAGACAGGGATCCACGAGCAGTACTTC,CASSESVETGIHEQYF
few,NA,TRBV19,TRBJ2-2,TGTGCCAGTAGTGCCCGAAGGGGACATGCCACCGGGGAGCTGTTTTTT,CASSARRGHATGELFF
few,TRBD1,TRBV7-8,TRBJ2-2,TGTGCCAGCAGCTTCGGGGGACAGGCCACCGGGGAGCTGTTTTTT,CASSFGGQATGELFF
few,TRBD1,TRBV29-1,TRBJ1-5,TGCAGCGCCAGGGGGGCAAGCAATCAGCCCCAGCATTTT,CSARGASNQPQHF
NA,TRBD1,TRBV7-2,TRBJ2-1,TGTGCCAGCAGTGCCGGGTGGCAGGGGGTCTACAATGAGCAGTTCTTC,CASSAGWQGVYNEQFF
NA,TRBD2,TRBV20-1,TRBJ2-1,TGCAGTGCTCCCGTGGGAGGGTACAATGAGCAGTTCTTC,CSAPVGGYNEQFF
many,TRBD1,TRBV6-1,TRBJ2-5,TGTGCCAGCAGCCCGACAGGGCAAGAGACCCAGTACTTC,CASSPTGQETQYF
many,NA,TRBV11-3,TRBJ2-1,TGTGCCAGCAGCATCCTTGGACCCTTTAATGAGCAGTTCTTC,CASSILGPFNEQFF
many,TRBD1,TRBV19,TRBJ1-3,TGTGCCAGTACCCTCTTCGGGACAGGCCACTCTGGAAACACCATATATTTT,CASTLFGTGHSGNTIYF
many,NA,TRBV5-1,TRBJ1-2,TGCGCCAGCAGCTCACACAGGAAGGATTATGGCTACACCTTC,CASSSHRKDYGYTF
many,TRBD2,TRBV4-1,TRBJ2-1,TGCGCCAGCAGCCAAGAAAGACTAGCGGGAGTCTACAATGAGCAGTTCTTC,CASSQERLAGVYNEQFF
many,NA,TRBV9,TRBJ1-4,TGTGCCAGCAGCGTAGGTGATGCAACTAATGAAAAACTGTTTTTT,CASSVGDATNEKLFF
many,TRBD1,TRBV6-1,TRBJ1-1,TGTGCCAGCGAGACAGGGATGAACACTGAAGCTTTCTTT,CASETGMNTEAFF
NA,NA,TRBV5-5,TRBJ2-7,TGTGCCAGCAGCTTGGTCGGGGGCCGACCCGACGAGCAGTACTTC,CASSLVGGRPDEQYF
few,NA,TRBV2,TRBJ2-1,TGTGCCAGCCGGTGGGGACCCTCCTACAATGAGCAGTTCTTC,CASRWGPSYNEQFF
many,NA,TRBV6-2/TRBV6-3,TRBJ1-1,TGTGCCAGCAGTGCCGAGGACAGATGGACTGAAGCTTTCTTT,CASSAEDRWTEAFF
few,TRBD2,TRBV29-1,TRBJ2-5,TGCAGCGTTGAATTGACTAGCGGGACTCAAGAGACCCAGTACTTC,CSVELTSGTQETQYF
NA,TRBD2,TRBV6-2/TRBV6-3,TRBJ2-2,TGTGCCAGCAGTTACGGACTAGCCGGGGAGCTGTTTTTT,CASSYGLAGELFF
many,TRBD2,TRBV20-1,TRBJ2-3,TGCAGTGCCACAACTAGCGGGAGGGCCGGCGCAGATACGCAGTATTTT,CSATTSGRAGADTQYF
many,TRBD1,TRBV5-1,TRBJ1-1,TGCGCCAGCAGCCTCGGACAGGGGCCCATTGAAGCTTTCTTT,CASSLGQGPIEAFF
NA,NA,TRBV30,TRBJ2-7,TGTGCCTGCTCCAGAGACGGGAATTACGAGCAGTACTTC,CACSRDGNYEQYF
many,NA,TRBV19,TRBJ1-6,TGTGCCAGTAGTGCAAGGGAGGCCCGTAATTCACCCCTCCACTTT,CASSAREARNSPLHF
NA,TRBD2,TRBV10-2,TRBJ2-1,TGCGCCAGCAGAGCCGGGACTAGCGGATACAATGAGCAGTTCTTC,CASRAGTSGYNEQFF